These T cell receptor beta chains were read from a single sample in a study of blood T cell repertoires in COVID-19. Sequencing was performed with immunoSEQ multiplex PCR; in TCRdb, only in-frame clones are kept and a portion is missing. The repertoire holds fewer than 350,000 clones, with approximately 91% as singletons. Sequences were obtained from PBMCs or T cells enriched from blood (not recorded which). These receptors came from a woman aged 40-49 years with acute COVID-19. CDR3s include the opening cysteine and the closing phenylalanine or tryptophan. D genes are given only for firm matches. Only part of the rows carry a size: once, few, many, or a class if the clone is expanded.

v_gene	j_gene	d_gene	abundance	CDR3aa	CDR3nt
TRBV7-4	TRBJ1-3	NA	NA	CASSPSGGVRSGNTIYF	TGTGCCAGCAGCCCGTCCGGGGGGGTCCGCTCTGGAAACACCATATATTTT
TRBV5-1	TRBJ2-3	NA	NA	CATAGTSSTDTQYF	TGCGCCACCGCTGGGACTTCTAGCACAGATACGCAGTATTTT
TRBV4-3	TRBJ1-1	NA	NA	CASSQAAGAGSTEAFF	TGCGCCAGCAGCCAAGCTGCGGGGGCCGGGAGCACTGAAGCTTTCTTT
TRBV7-9	TRBJ1-5	NA	NA	CASSHGWGEQPQHF	TGTGCCAGCAGCCACGGTTGGGGGGAACAGCCCCAGCATTTT
TRBV19	TRBJ1-2	TRBD1	NA	CARYPYLGTGCLWGYTF	TGTGCCAGGTATCCGTATCTGGGGACAGGGTGTTTATGGGGCTACACCTTC
TRBV18	TRBJ2-3	NA	NA	CASSPQTSTDTQYF	TGTGCCAGCTCACCACAGACTAGCACAGATACGCAGTATTTT
TRBV2	TRBJ2-7	TRBD1	NA	CASSIEPGTGNSYEQYF	TGTGCCAGCAGCATTGAACCCGGGACAGGGAACTCCTACGAGCAGTACTTC
TRBV7-2	TRBJ2-5	NA	NA	CASSSDSGSYGETQYF	TGTGCCAGCAGCTCAGATAGCGGTTCTTATGGGGAGACCCAGTACTTC
TRBV4-3	TRBJ1-5	NA	NA	CASRIQGNPLYSNQPQHF	TGCGCCAGCAGGATACAGGGTAACCCTCTATATAGCAATCAGCCCCAGCATTTT
TRBV2	TRBJ1-1	NA	NA	CASSVQYVNTEAFF	TGTGCCAGCAGTGTCCAGTACGTGAACACTGAAGCTTTCTTT
TRBV19	TRBJ1-3	NA	NA	CASSTPVRGLTGNTIYF	TGTGCCAGTAGCACACCCGTCAGGGGACTAACTGGAAACACCATATATTTT
TRBV7-8	TRBJ2-7	NA	NA	CASSLTESYEQYF	TGTGCCAGCAGCTTGACAGAGAGCTACGAGCAGTACTTC
TRBV7-9	TRBJ1-3	NA	NA	CASSLAGYRVGNTIYF	TGTGCCAGCAGCTTAGCGGGATACAGGGTCGGAAACACCATATATTTT
TRBV7-2	TRBJ2-1	NA	NA	CASRRGGGEQFF	TGTGCCAGCAGGAGGGGAGGTGGGGAGCAGTTCTTC
TRBV27	TRBJ1-1	NA	NA	CASSPIGRTEAFF	TGTGCCAGCAGCCCTATAGGGAGGACTGAAGCTTTCTTT
TRBV6-1	TRBJ1-2	NA	once	CASREIQGGNGYTF	TGTGCCAGCAGGGAAATACAGGGCGGCAATGGCTACACCTTC
TRBV5-1	TRBJ1-1	TRBD1	NA	CASSLRGQGEGLMNTEAFF	TGCGCCAGCAGCTTGCGTGGACAGGGCGAAGGGCTCATGAACACTGAAGCTTTCTTT
TRBV27	TRBJ1-6	TRBD1	NA	CASRSKDREYNSPLHF	TGTGCCAGCAGATCTAAGGACAGGGAGTATAATTCACCCCTCCACTTT
TRBV7-6	TRBJ2-3	NA	NA	CASSLGARESDTQYF	TGTGCCAGCAGCTTAGGGGCCAGGGAATCAGATACGCAGTATTTT
TRBV10-3	TRBJ1-1	NA	NA	CAISEGSEAFF	TGTGCCATCAGTGAGGGTAGTGAAGCTTTCTTT
TRBV3-1/TRBV3-2	TRBJ1-5	TRBD1	NA	CASSQGGQGAGNQPQHF	TGTGCCAGCAGCCAAGGGGGGCAGGGGGCGGGCAATCAGCCCCAGCATTTT
TRBV2	TRBJ2-1	TRBD2	NA	CATTSGGSYNEQFF	TGTGCCACGACTAGCGGGGGTTCCTACAATGAGCAGTTCTTC
TRBV9	TRBJ1-6	TRBD1	NA	CASGTGVSPLHF	TGTGCCAGCGGAACAGGGGTATCACCCCTCCACTTT
TRBV24-1	TRBJ1-5	NA	NA	CAAQGSGNQPQHF	TGTGCCGCTCAGGGTTCCGGCAATCAGCCCCAGCATTTT
TRBV5-6	TRBJ1-5	NA	NA	CASSLVGVQPQHF	TGTGCCAGCAGCTTGGTCGGGGTCCAGCCCCAGCATTTT
TRBV21-1	TRBJ2-7	NA	NA	CASSKPRGARSYEQYF	TGTGCCAGCAGCAAACCTCGGGGGGCCCGCTCCTACGAGCAGTACTTC
TRBV5-5	TRBJ2-7	TRBD1	NA	CASSQDRAYEQYF	TGTGCCAGCAGCCAGGACAGGGCCTACGAGCAGTACTTC
TRBV28	TRBJ1-6	NA	NA	CASTLGSSYNSPLHF	TGTGCCAGCACTCTGGGGAGCTCCTATAATTCACCCCTCCACTTT
TRBV5-4	TRBJ1-2	TRBD1	NA	CASSLGRGQDGYTF	TGTGCCAGCAGCTTGGGGAGGGGGCAGGATGGCTACACCTTC
TRBV11-3	TRBJ2-6	TRBD1	NA	CASSSRDGTGGSGANVLTF	TGTGCCAGCAGCTCTCGGGACGGGACAGGGGGCTCTGGGGCCAACGTCCTGACTTTC
TRBV28	TRBJ2-7	TRBD2	once	CASRRTSGGQSYEQYF	TGTGCCAGCAGACGGACTAGCGGGGGGCAATCCTACGAGCAGTACTTC
TRBV7-9	TRBJ2-1	TRBD2	NA	CASSSLREWNEQFF	TGTGCCAGCAGCTCCCTGCGGGAGTGGAATGAGCAGTTCTTC
TRBV9	TRBJ1-6	NA	NA	CASSEKGLLGNGSPLHF	TGTGCCAGCAGCGAGAAGGGGCTCCTGGGGAATGGTTCACCCCTCCACTTT
TRBV29-1	TRBJ2-1	NA	NA	CSVERENEQFF	TGCAGCGTTGAAAGGGAGAATGAGCAGTTCTTC
TRBV2	TRBJ1-6	TRBD1	NA	CASRGGSGVISPLHF	TGTGCCAGCAGAGGGGGCAGCGGCGTTATTTCACCCCTCCACTTT